This is a list of T cell receptor beta chains from one sample in a study of siplizumab effects on memory and regulatory T cells. Repertoires were generated with immunoSEQ multiplex PCR, while TCRdb's copy carries only in-frame clones and drops some. This sample carries around 110,000 clones, 94% of them seen once, and the ten largest clones take roughly 1.5%. The sample consisted of non-Treg CD4+ T cells sorted from blood. The receptors originated from a human donor in good health. Both conserved end residues are part of each CDR3. D genes are given only for firm matches. Clone size is shown for a subset of rows, as once, few, many or a class of expanded clone.

15	.	.	TRBV6-1	TRBJ1-6	TGTGCCAGCAGGGCGGGGAGCTCCTATAATTCACCCCTCCACTTT	CASRAGSSYNSPLHF
14	.	once	TRBV9	TRBJ2-7	TGTGCCAGCAGCGTAGGTCCTAGCGTCCACGAGCAGTACTTC	CASSVGPSVHEQYF
12	.	once	TRBV6-1	TRBJ2-6	TGTGCCAGCAGCTCCCAGGCAAAAGGCCTGACTTTC	CASSSQAKGLTF
16	TRBD1	.	TRBV10-3	TRBJ1-4	TGTGCCATCAGTGATGCGTTCGGGACAGGAGATGAAAAACTGTTTTTT	CAISDAFGTGDEKLFF
16	TRBD1	.	TRBV7-8	TRBJ1-1	TGTGCCAGCAGCCTGGGGACAGGGGGTTCGAACACTGAAGCTTTCTTT	CASSLGTGGSNTEAFF
15	.	.	TRBV6-1	TRBJ1-1	TGTGCCAGCAGTGATATAGGGGGTGGGAACACTGAAGCTTTCTTT	CASSDIGGGNTEAFF
16	.	.	TRBV7-2	TRBJ2-2	TGTGCCAGCAGCTTATGGGCAGGGGCGATCACCGGGGAGCTGTTTTTT	CASSLWAGAITGELFF
14	TRBD1	.	TRBV5-1	TRBJ1-2	TGCGCCAGCGCCGAAAACAGGGGCAGGGCGGGCTACACCTTC	CASAENRGRAGYTF
15	.	.	TRBV11-3	TRBJ1-1	TGTGCCAGCAGTTTTGGCGGGGGGTTGAACACTGAAGCTTTCTTT	CASSFGGGLNTEAFF
12	.	.	TRBV7-9	TRBJ1-2	TGTGCCAGCAGCTCCCTCGGGGGTCAGGCCACCTTC	CASSSLGGQATF
18	TRBD2	.	TRBV5-1	TRBJ2-3	TGCGCCAGCAGCTTGGTTAGCGGGGGGCTCTCCCCCATTGTTACGCAGTATTTT	CASSLVSGGLSPIVTQYF
15	.	.	TRBV4-1	TRBJ1-5	TGCGCCAGCAGCCAAATAATTACAGGTAATCAGCCCCAGCATTTT	CASSQIITGNQPQHF
13	.	.	TRBV6-6	TRBJ2-3	TGTGCCAGCAGCAGGACTAGCACAGATACGCAGTATTTT	CASSRTSTDTQYF
16	TRBD2	.	TRBV11-1	TRBJ2-3	TGTGCCAGCAGCTTGCCAGGGGCGGGGGGTACAGATACGCAGTATTTT	CASSLPGAGGTDTQYF
12	TRBD2	.	TRBV10-3	TRBJ2-1	TGTGCCGGCGGGAGGGAGGGGAATGAGCAGTTCTTC	CAGGREGNEQFF
17	.	.	TRBV6-4	TRBJ2-3	TGTGCCAGCAGTAATGGACGGGCCGTAGCGGGCACAGATACGCAGTATTTT	CASSNGRAVAGTDTQYF
15	.	.	TRBV19	TRBJ2-1	TGTGCCAGTAGTATAGACAAGTTCAGCCACAATGAGCAGTTCTTC	CASSIDKFSHNEQFF
14	.	.	TRBV28	TRBJ1-5	TGTGCCAGCAGTCCGGCACGGGAGAACGGTTCCCAGCATTTT	CASSPARENGSQHF
16	TRBD2	.	TRBV9	TRBJ2-3	TGTGCCAGCAGCGTAGAGCCTAGCGGGGGGTCAGATACGCAGTATTTT	CASSVEPSGGSDTQYF
15	.	.	TRBV29-1	TRBJ1-2	TGCAGCGTTTTTTCCAGCGGGGGAGCTAACTATGGCTACACCTTC	CSVFSSGGANYGYTF
14	TRBD1	.	TRBV9	TRBJ1-2	TGTGCCAGCAGCGTAGACCAGGGGGGCTATGGCTACACCTTC	CASSVDQGGYGYTF
17	TRBD2	.	TRBV9	TRBJ2-6	TGTGCCAGCAGCGTTACTAGCGGGGGGCTTGGGGCCAACGTCCTGACTTTC	CASSVTSGGLGANVLTF
15	.	once	TRBV10-3	TRBJ2-1	TGTGCCATCAGTGACGGGGTAAGCTCCTACAATGAGCAGTTCTTC	CAISDGVSSYNEQFF
18	.	.	TRBV4-1	TRBJ1-1	TGCGCCAGCACCCAAATCGGGAGGTACTCCTCCTTGAACACTGAAGCTTTCTTT	CASTQIGRYSSLNTEAFF
17	.	.	TRBV4-2	TRBJ2-1	TGTGCCAGCAGCCAAGTGGAGTCGTCGGGGGCCTACAATGAGCAGTTCTTC	CASSQVESSGAYNEQFF
15	TRBD1	.	TRBV27	TRBJ2-7	TGTGCCAGCAGTTCGTGGGACAGGGGGTCTTACGAGCAGTACTTC	CASSSWDRGSYEQYF
13	.	.	TRBV19	TRBJ2-7	TGTGCCAGTAGACAGCAGAGTTCCTACGAGCAGTACTTC	CASRQQSSYEQYF
13	.	.	TRBV5-6	TRBJ2-2	TGTGCCAGCTTACTAGCGAACACCGGGGAGCTGTTTTTT	CASLLANTGELFF
16	TRBD1	.	TRBV30	TRBJ2-6	TGTGCCTGGAGCCAGATAGACAGGGCCGGGGCCAACGTCCTGACTTTC	CAWSQIDRAGANVLTF
14	TRBD1	.	TRBV2	TRBJ2-5	TGTGCCAGCAAAACCGGGACAGGGGCGGAGACCCAGTACTTC	CASKTGTGAETQYF
14	TRBD1	.	TRBV19	TRBJ2-7	TGTGCCAGTAGTATAAGGACAGGACCATACGAGCAGTACTTC	CASSIRTGPYEQYF
13	TRBD1	.	TRBV18	TRBJ1-1	TGTGCCACCAAAACAGGGGAGGACACTGAAGCTTTCTTT	CATKTGEDTEAFF
13	TRBD1	.	TRBV14	TRBJ1-1	TGTGCCAGCAGCCAGACAGGGGGATACGGAGCTTTCTTT	CASSQTGGYGAFF
14	TRBD1	.	TRBV6-6	TRBJ2-5	TGTGCCAGCAGTGTACAGGGGAGAGGGGAGACCCAGTACTTC	CASSVQGRGETQYF
16	.	.	TRBV7-2	TRBJ2-7	TGTGCCAGCAGCCTAGCCTCAGGTGGGGGGTCCTACGAGCAGTACTTC	CASSLASGGGSYEQYF
14	.	.	TRBV7-3	TRBJ1-1	TGTGCCAGCAGCTTTGTGAACCTGAGGGGCCCCGTCTTCTTT	CASSFVNLRGPVFF
14	.	.	TRBV5-1	TRBJ1-3	TGCGCCAGCAGCTTGGGACAGGTCGAAAACACCATATATTTT	CASSLGQVENTIYF
16	.	.	TRBV5-4	TRBJ2-3	TGTGCCAGCAGCTTGAATAGTGTCAAAAGCACAGATACGCAGTATTTT	CASSLNSVKSTDTQYF
11	.	.	TRBV20-1	TRBJ1-2	TGCAGTGAAAGGAGAGGAGCTGGCTACACCTTC	CSERRGAGYTF
14	.	.	TRBV10-1	TRBJ2-7	TGCGCCAGCAGTCGGACACCCAACTACTACGAGCAGTACTTC	CASSRTPNYYEQYF
14	TRBD2	.	TRBV10-3	TRBJ2-1	TGTGCCATCAGTGCCCTAGCGGGGGACAATGAGCAGTTCTTC	CAISALAGDNEQFF
12	.	few	TRBV6-4	TRBJ1-1	TGTGCCAGCAGTGTCTTAGGGTCTGAAGCTTTCTTT	CASSVLGSEAFF
16	.	.	TRBV7-9	TRBJ1-1	TGTGCCAGCAGCTTAGGCTCGGGGACACCTAACACTGAAGCTTTCTTT	CASSLGSGTPNTEAFF
14	.	.	TRBV7-8	TRBJ2-5	TGTGCCAGCAGCTACCGACAGATCCAAGAGACCCAGTACTTC	CASSYRQIQETQYF
11	TRBD1	.	TRBV2	TRBJ2-7	TGTGCCAGCGGAGACAGGGACGAGCAGTACTTC	CASGDRDEQYF
13	.	.	TRBV4-1	TRBJ2-1	TGCGCCCCCAGAGGGGGATTTTACAATGAGCAGTTCTTC	CAPRGGFYNEQFF
15	TRBD2	few	TRBV7-2	TRBJ2-2	TGTGCCAGCAGTCTAGCGGGGGGGAACACCGGGGAGCTGTTTTTT	CASSLAGGNTGELFF
13	.	.	TRBV5-4	TRBJ2-5	TGTGCCAGCAGCTTATTTAACCAAGAGACCCAGTACTTC	CASSLFNQETQYF
17	TRBD2	.	TRBV5-1	TRBJ2-7	TGCGCCAGCAGCTTAATCGAGGTCCTAGCGGCTTCCTACGAGCAGTACTTC	CASSLIEVLAASYEQYF
14	.	.	TRBV5-1	TRBJ2-7	TGCGCCAGCAGGCATGGACTACCCTCCTACGAGCAGTACTTC	CASRHGLPSYEQYF
14	.	.	TRBV7-7	TRBJ2-2	TGTGCCAGCAGCTTAGACGGTTACGCCGGGGAGCTGTTTTTT	CASSLDGYAGELFF
15	.	.	TRBV7-9	TRBJ1-5	TGTGCCAGCAGCCTGGATGGGGCTGGCAATCAGCCCCAGCATTTT	CASSLDGAGNQPQHF
15	TRBD1	.	TRBV2	TRBJ1-5	TGTGCCAGCAAATTGTCAGGGGGTGTAGGGCAGCCCCAGCATTTT	CASKLSGGVGQPQHF
17	.	.	TRBV7-9	TRBJ2-6	TGTGCCAGCAGCCCGTCCCACAGGGCCTCTGGGGCCAACGTCCTGACTTTC	CASSPSHRASGANVLTF
13	TRBD1	.	TRBV19	TRBJ2-7	TGTGCCAGTAGTCGGACAGGGGCCTACGAGCAGTACTTC	CASSRTGAYEQYF
13	.	.	TRBV10-3	TRBJ2-7	TGTGCCATCAGTGAACCTGCCCTCTACGAGCAGTACTTC	CAISEPALYEQYF
11	.	once	TRBV2	TRBJ2-5	TGTGCCAGCAGTGAGGGGGAGACCCAGTACTTC	CASSEGETQYF